The 23 T cell receptor beta chains presented below share a single source sample, sequenced in a study of cytomegalovirus exposure and HLA in healthy donors. 60 Vbeta and 13 Jbeta primers were used in PCR. TCRdb keeps only in-frame clones here, not all; method: immunoSEQ multiplex PCR. The sample has around 150,000 clones; around three quarters are singletons. Sequenced material: PBMCs. Receptors were obtained from a man aged 35 to 55 in good health and CMV-seronegative.

The sample holds a few counts of this clone. The V call is TRBV5-1, the J call TRBJ1-1; the match to TRBD1 covers 7 bases. CDR1 is SGHRS, CDR2 YFSETQ, per germline. V was pared by 0 bases and J by 6 bases, with 2 bases of the junction left unmatched. The CDR3 is 13 residues long. This CDR3 reads CASSLDRGAEAFF. CDR3 nucleotides: TGCGCCAGCAGCTTGGACAGGGGCGCTGAAGCTTTCTTT.

The chain joins TRBV19 to TRBJ1-1; no reliable D call. V lost 5 bases and J lost 1, with 14 bases in between. Germline CDR1 and CDR2: LNHDA and SQIVND (reference sequence). The CDR3 contains 15 residues. The chain's CDR3 is CASSFGLGGNTEAFF. In nucleotides, the CDR3 is TGTGCCAGTAGTTTCGGACTTGGCGGGAACACTGAAGCTTTCTTT.

The chain employs TRBV27 and TRBJ1-5; TRBD1 matches 10 bases. Germline CDR1 reads MNHEY; CDR2 reads SMNVEV (reference sequence). The CDR3 totals 14 residues. Trimming took 3 bases from V and 5 from J; bases not matched to a gene: 1. The CDR3 loop reads CASSFGQGDQPQHF. The DNA of the CDR3 is TGTGCCAGCAGTTTTGGACAGGGGGATCAGCCCCAGCATTTT.

The V gene is TRBV28, the J gene TRBJ1-4; TRBD1 is a possible D gene (6 bases). Trimming shortened V by 0 bases and J by 5 bases, and 10 bases separated the two germline ends. Germline V gene sequence: CDR1 MDHEN, CDR2 SYDVKM. This CDR3 has 15 amino acids. The CDR3 sequence: CASSLWTGANEKLFF. For the CDR3, the DNA is TGTGCCAGCAGTTTATGGACAGGAGCCAATGAAAAACTGTTTTTT.

Points on this clone: The same CDR3 arises from other DNA sequences in this sample as well. This chain uses TRBV7-9 with TRBJ2-5; TRBD2 is a possible D gene (5 bases). The CDR3 extends over 13 amino acids. Trimming cost V 3 bases and J 0 bases, with 5 bases left between them. Germline V gene sequence: CDR1 SEHNR, CDR2 FQNEAQ (reference sequence). DNA of the CDR3: TGTGCCAGCAGCTTGCGGGACCAAGAGACCCAGTACTTC. Its translation: CASSLRDQETQYF.

This clone was recorded a few times. The chain combines TRBV18 with TRBJ2-5, with D perhaps matching TRBD2 (7 bases). The CDR3 is made up of 17 amino acids. The germline gives CDR1 KGHSH, CDR2 LQKENI. The V gene lost 0 bases and the J gene lost 1 base, with 15 bases spanning the gap. CDR3 region: CASSPPTGTTAQETQYF. The CDR3 coding sequence is TGTGCCAGCTCACCACCCACAGGGACTACTGCCCAAGAGACCCAGTACTTC. Full variable domain (remainder filled in from reference TRBV18 and TRBJ2-5): NAGVMQNPRHLVRRRGQEARLRCSPMKGHSHVYWYRQLPEEGLKFMVYLQKENIIDESGMPKERFSAEFPKEGPSILRIQQVVRGDSAAYFCASSPPTGTTAQETQYFGPGTRLLVL.

This clone was detected only once. V is TRBV27 and J is TRBJ2-7; D is ambiguous. V was cut by 3 bases and J by 2 bases, with 8 bases left in between. The germline V gene encodes CDR1 MNHEY and CDR2 SMNVEV (reference sequence). This CDR3 is 13 amino acids long. As DNA, the CDR3 is TGTGCCAGCAGTTTGCGCGGTACCTACGAGCAGTACTTC. It specifies CASSLRGTYEQYF.

The rearrangement joins TRBV27 to TRBJ2-3, with TRBD2 matching over 11 bases. The CDR3 has 14 residues. The V and J ends lost 5 bases and 4 bases, in that order; junction bases with no gene match: 2. In germline, CDR1 is MNHEY, CDR2 SMNVEV (reference sequence). The DNA of the CDR3 is TGTGCCAGCAGTATTAGCGGGAGGGCAGATACGCAGTATTTT. Encoded protein: CASSISGRADTQYF.

In the case of this clone: Additional DNA sequences in this sample encode the identical CDR3. The chain joins TRBV5-1 to TRBJ2-3, with 7 bases identical to TRBD1. Germline V CDR1 and CDR2: SGHRS, YFSETQ. The CDR3 sequence is 14 residues long. With 0 bases clipped from V and 5 bases from J, the junction kept 3 bases outside the gene matches. In DNA, the CDR3 is TGCGCCAGCAGCTTGGACAGGGGCGGAGATACGCAGTATTTT. This sequence encodes CASSLDRGGDTQYF.

This clone has a handful of counts. V and J are TRBV15 and TRBJ2-2; D call uncertain. Germline loops: CDR1 LNHNV, CDR2 YYDKDF (reference sequence). V lost 5 bases to trimming and J lost 6 bases, with 10 bases between them. CDR3 length: 13 residues. This chain's CDR3 is CATSERHAGELFF. CDR3 in DNA: TGTGCCACCAGCGAGAGGCACGCCGGGGAGCTGTTTTTT.

This rearrangement joins TRBV29-1 to TRBJ1-5; no reliable D call. The CDR3 is 12 amino acids. Trimming stripped 7 bases from V and 0 bases from J, with 7 bases between. CDR1 is SQVTM, CDR2 ANQGSEA, per germline. For the CDR3, the DNA is TGCAGCGACTGCCATAGCAATCAGCCCCAGCATTTT. It is translated as CSDCHSNQPQHF.

This clone came up a few times. V and J are TRBV19 and TRBJ2-3, with a possible D match to TRBD1 (6 bases). V lost 10 bases and J lost 4, with 18 bases in between. The CDR3 spans 14 residues. CDR1 and CDR2 from the germline V gene are LNHDA and SQIVND (reference sequence). CDR3 protein: CATKAGVVADTQYF. The CDR3 DNA follows: TGTGCCACCAAGGCAGGGGTGGTCGCAGATACGCAGTATTTT.

The gene calls are TRBV9 and TRBJ2-5, with D possibly being TRBD1 (5 bases). The CDR3 covers 14 residues. V lost 0 bases and J 0 bases, leaving 6 bases between the germline ends. Germline V gene sequence: CDR1 SGDLS, CDR2 YYNGEE. Here the CDR3 DNA reads TGTGCCAGCAGCGTAGTGACAGACCAAGAGACCCAGTACTTC. Its protein product is CASSVVTDQETQYF.

The chain is built from TRBV28 and TRBJ1-2; D possibly corresponds to TRBD1 (5 bases). Germline CDR1 reads MDHEN; CDR2 reads SYDVKM. The CDR3 contains 13 residues. The V end lost 5 bases, the J end lost 0 bases, and 7 bases lay between the germline ends. CDR3 sequence (DNA): TGTGCCAGCAGTCAACAGGCTAACTATGGCTACACCTTC. Protein sequence: CASSQQANYGYTF.

This sequence joins TRBV10-3 and TRBJ1-2, with 12 bases identical to TRBD1. This CDR3 contains 13 residues. J gave up 7 bases and V 7 bases, and 4 bases lay outside the gene matches. Germline lookup yields CDR1 ENHRY and CDR2 SYGVKD. CDR3 in DNA: TGTGCCATCAAAGGGACAGGGGGCAGTGGCTACACCTTC. Translation gives CAIKGTGGSGYTF.

This clone showed up just once. The chain is built from TRBV10-3 and TRBJ1-2; TRBD1 might be the D (6 bases). Trimming stripped 6 bases from V and 5 bases from J, with 22 bases between. The CDR3 totals 16 residues. The germline gives CDR1 ENHRY, CDR2 SYGVKD. CDR3 coding DNA: TGTGCCATCAGCACCAGGACAGACCTCCCACTATATGGCTACACCTTC. It is translated as CAISTRTDLPLYGYTF.

J is TRBJ1-1 and V is TRBV30; D is unresolved. This CDR3 contains 11 residues. The V and J ends lost 8 bases and 1 base respectively, with 8 bases between them. CDR1 and CDR2 from the germline V gene are GTSNPN and SVGIG (reference sequence). CDR3 DNA: TGTGCCCAAAGCGGGAACACTGAAGCTTTCTTT. Amino acids: CAQSGNTEAFF.

This chain links TRBV5-1 with TRBJ1-4; 8 positions match TRBD1. V was pared by 0 bases and J by 4 bases, with 2 bases of the junction left unmatched. CDR1 and CDR2 from the germline V gene are SGHRS and YFSETQ. The CDR3 sequence is 15 residues long. CDR3 sequence: CASSLGQGYNEKLFF. CDR3 DNA: TGCGCCAGCAGCTTGGGACAGGGGTATAATGAAAAACTGTTTTTT.

The chain recombines TRBV7-2 with TRBJ2-1, with D tentatively TRBD2 (6 bases). Germline V CDR1 and CDR2: SGHTA, FQGNSA. The ends were cut back, 6 bases at V and 6 bases at J, with 15 bases in the middle. The CDR3 extends over 14 amino acids. CDR3 residues: CASRGGSGSNEQFF. In DNA form, the CDR3 reads TGTGCCAGCAGGGGGGGATCTGGGTCCAATGAGCAGTTCTTC.

CDR3 loop: CASSQEGSAYEQYF. CDR3 DNA: TGCGCCAGCAGCCAAGAAGGGAGTGCGTATGAGCAGTACTTC. J is TRBJ2-7 and V is TRBV4-1, with D possibly TRBD2 on 5 matching bases. V was cut by 0 bases and J by 7 bases, with 13 bases left in between. Germline V gives CDR1 MGHRA, CDR2 YSYEKL. CDR3 length: 14 amino acids.

The rearrangement joins TRBV5-5 to TRBJ1-1; D perhaps matches TRBD1 (6 bases). This CDR3 region has 16 residues. The V end was cut by 4 bases, the J end by 4 bases, with 20 bases between. Germline CDR1 reads SGHKS; CDR2 reads YYEKEE (reference sequence). CDR3 nucleotides: TGTGCCAGCAGCCGCGGCTGGGGGCGGGTCAGCACTGAAGCTTTCTTT. Amino acid sequence: CASSRGWGRVSTEAFF.

The gene calls are TRBV5-8 and TRBJ2-3; 7 bases are a match to TRBD1. This CDR3 region has 15 residues. V lost 2 bases to trimming and J lost 2 bases; unmatched junction nucleotides: 5. Germline CDR1 reads SGHTS; CDR2 reads YDEGEE. As DNA, the CDR3 is TGTGCCAGCAGCTTAGGACAGGTCGACACAGATACGCAGTATTTT. It encodes CASSLGQVDTDTQYF.

The chain couples TRBV27 to TRBJ2-1; 10 nucleotides agree with TRBD2. The CDR3 is 16 amino acids. From germline, CDR1 is MNHEY and CDR2 SMNVEV (reference sequence). V lost 5 bases to trimming and J lost 4 bases; unmatched junction nucleotides: 8. The CDR3 DNA reads TGTGCCAGCAGTAGATTAGCGGGAGGTTCTTACAATGAGCAGTTCTTC. Amino acids: CASSRLAGGSYNEQFF.